A selection of T cell receptor beta chains follows, all from one sample in a study of blood T cell repertoires in COVID-19. TCRdb's copy holds only in-frame clones and misses some; the assay was immunoSEQ multiplex PCR. The sample yields hundreds of thousands of clones, 82% seen once. Sequenced: peripheral blood. The receptors come from a woman in her seventies with acute or convalescent COVID-19. Each CDR3 is given with its conserved first and last residue. Fields, in order: V gene, D gene, clone size, J gene, CDR3 length, CDR3 DNA, CDR3 protein. The D gene is left open where the match is weak. Clone size is given for some rows only: seen once, a few or many times, or a class if the clone is expanded.

V gene: TRBV7-2
D gene: TRBD1
clone size: .
J gene: TRBJ1-1
CDR3 length: 14
CDR3 DNA: TGTGCCAGCAGCGGACAGGGGCTTAACACTGAAGCTTTCTTT
CDR3 protein: CASSGQGLNTEAFF

V gene: TRBV5-6
D gene: .
clone size: .
J gene: TRBJ1-1
CDR3 length: 13
CDR3 DNA: TGTGCCAGCAGCGCACAGGGGAACACTGAAGCTTTCTTT
CDR3 protein: CASSAQGNTEAFF

V gene: TRBV24-1
D gene: .
clone size: .
J gene: TRBJ2-2
CDR3 length: 15
CDR3 DNA: TGTGCCACTAGCCTGCGGGGATCGAACACCGGGGAGCTGTTTTTT
CDR3 protein: CATSLRGSNTGELFF

V gene: TRBV10-2
D gene: .
clone size: .
J gene: TRBJ2-3
CDR3 length: 15
CDR3 DNA: TGCGCCAGCAGTGAGTCGGCAGGGAATGAAGATACGCAGTATTTT
CDR3 protein: CASSESAGNEDTQYF

V gene: TRBV6-6
D gene: .
clone size: .
J gene: TRBJ2-3
CDR3 length: 13
CDR3 DNA: TGTGCCAGCAGCCTACCAGGAACAGATACGCAGTATTTT
CDR3 protein: CASSLPGTDTQYF

V gene: TRBV6-1
D gene: TRBD2
clone size: .
J gene: TRBJ2-7
CDR3 length: 18
CDR3 DNA: TGTGCCAGCAGTGGGACTAGCGGGGGGAATTCCGTTTCCTACGAGCAGTACTTC
CDR3 protein: CASSGTSGGNSVSYEQYF

V gene: TRBV15
D gene: .
clone size: .
J gene: TRBJ1-2
CDR3 length: 14
CDR3 DNA: TGTGCCACCAGCAGAGACGGGGTAGGCCTTGGCTACACCTTC
CDR3 protein: CATSRDGVGLGYTF

V gene: TRBV24-1
D gene: .
clone size: .
J gene: TRBJ1-1
CDR3 length: 13
CDR3 DNA: TGTGCCACCAGTGGGTCGGGGAACACTGAAGCTTTCTTT
CDR3 protein: CATSGSGNTEAFF

V gene: TRBV7-2
D gene: TRBD2
clone size: .
J gene: TRBJ2-7
CDR3 length: 19
CDR3 DNA: TGTGCCAGCAGCCTGACGGGACTAGCGGGGGGAGTTCGCTCCTACGAGCAGTACTTC
CDR3 protein: CASSLTGLAGGVRSYEQYF

V gene: TRBV21-1
D gene: .
clone size: .
J gene: TRBJ1-5
CDR3 length: 21
CDR3 DNA: TGTGCCAGCAGCAAAGACCCGACCGGGGGACCTCTCGCTGGGGCCAATCAGCCCCAGCATTTT
CDR3 protein: CASSKDPTGGPLAGANQPQHF

V gene: TRBV14
D gene: TRBD1
clone size: .
J gene: TRBJ1-4
CDR3 length: 19
CDR3 DNA: TGTGCCAGCAGCCCTTCTGGACAGGGGGCGGGGGCGGCTAATGAAAAACTGTTTTTT
CDR3 protein: CASSPSGQGAGAANEKLFF

V gene: TRBV9
D gene: .
clone size: .
J gene: TRBJ2-3
CDR3 length: 13
CDR3 DNA: TGTGCCAGCAGCAGGCAGGTGACAGATACGCAGTATTTT
CDR3 protein: CASSRQVTDTQYF

V gene: TRBV7-2
D gene: .
clone size: .
J gene: TRBJ1-3
CDR3 length: 16
CDR3 DNA: TGTGCCAGCAGCCCCGTAGGGACAAGGACTGGAAACACCATATATTTT
CDR3 protein: CASSPVGTRTGNTIYF

V gene: TRBV30
D gene: TRBD2
clone size: .
J gene: TRBJ2-1
CDR3 length: 14
CDR3 DNA: TGTGCCTGGAGTGTACGGGGGGGATGGAATGAGCAGTTCTTC
CDR3 protein: CAWSVRGGWNEQFF

V gene: TRBV9
D gene: TRBD2
clone size: .
J gene: TRBJ2-5
CDR3 length: 15
CDR3 DNA: TGTGCCAGCAGCGTAGCAGCGGGGGACCAAGAGACCCAGTACTTC
CDR3 protein: CASSVAAGDQETQYF

V gene: TRBV7-2
D gene: .
clone size: .
J gene: TRBJ2-3
CDR3 length: 15
CDR3 DNA: TGTGCCAGCAGCTCCTCAACTAGGGGCACAGATACGCAGTATTTT
CDR3 protein: CASSSSTRGTDTQYF

V gene: TRBV18
D gene: .
clone size: .
J gene: TRBJ2-3
CDR3 length: 16
CDR3 DNA: TGTGCCAGCTCACCAGAGGTGACCCGAGGGAGAGATACGCAGTATTTT
CDR3 protein: CASSPEVTRGRDTQYF

V gene: TRBV28
D gene: .
clone size: .
J gene: TRBJ1-6
CDR3 length: 16
CDR3 DNA: TGTGCCAGCAGTTTTGGGGGGGGCTCCTATAATTCACCCCTCCACTTT
CDR3 protein: CASSFGGGSYNSPLHF

V gene: TRBV5-6
D gene: .
clone size: .
J gene: TRBJ2-1
CDR3 length: 14
CDR3 DNA: TGTGCCAGCAGCCGGCGGGGCCATCCCAATGAGCAGTTCTTC
CDR3 protein: CASSRRGHPNEQFF

V gene: TRBV3-1/TRBV3-2
D gene: TRBD1
clone size: .
J gene: TRBJ1-1
CDR3 length: 14
CDR3 DNA: TGTGCCAGCAGCCAAGGACAGGGGGTCACTGAAGCTTTCTTT
CDR3 protein: CASSQGQGVTEAFF

V gene: TRBV25-1
D gene: TRBD1
clone size: .
J gene: TRBJ1-2
CDR3 length: 13
CDR3 DNA: TGTGCCAGCAGTGCGGGGACAGTCTATGGCTACACCTTC
CDR3 protein: CASSAGTVYGYTF

V gene: TRBV29-1
D gene: .
clone size: .
J gene: TRBJ1-2
CDR3 length: 13
CDR3 DNA: TGCAGCGTTGAGGGGGGTTGGGCCTATGGCTACACCTTC
CDR3 protein: CSVEGGWAYGYTF

V gene: TRBV3-1/TRBV3-2
D gene: .
clone size: .
J gene: TRBJ1-5
CDR3 length: 15
CDR3 DNA: TGTGCCAGCAGCCAAAACTCGGGGGGCAATCAGCCCCAGCATTTT
CDR3 protein: CASSQNSGGNQPQHF

V gene: TRBV3-1/TRBV3-2
D gene: TRBD1
clone size: once
J gene: TRBJ2-7
CDR3 length: 14
CDR3 DNA: TGTGCCAGCAGCACCGGACAGGGAGTGTACGAGCAGTACTTC
CDR3 protein: CASSTGQGVYEQYF

V gene: TRBV14
D gene: TRBD1
clone size: .
J gene: TRBJ2-1
CDR3 length: 16
CDR3 DNA: TGTGCCAGCAGCCAAGATAGAGGGACAGTCTACAATGAGCAGTTCTTC
CDR3 protein: CASSQDRGTVYNEQFF

V gene: TRBV6-5
D gene: TRBD1
clone size: .
J gene: TRBJ1-6
CDR3 length: 15
CDR3 DNA: TGTGCCACCACCTGGACAGGGAATTCTTATTCACCCCTCCACTTT
CDR3 protein: CATTWTGNSYSPLHF

V gene: TRBV18
D gene: TRBD1
clone size: .
J gene: TRBJ1-1
CDR3 length: 15
CDR3 DNA: TGTGCCAGCTCACCATTAGAGGGACAGGTTACTGAAGCTTTCTTT
CDR3 protein: CASSPLEGQVTEAFF

V gene: TRBV4-3
D gene: .
clone size: .
J gene: TRBJ2-2
CDR3 length: 17
CDR3 DNA: TGCGCCAGCAGCCAAAACGACCCGGGTAGGAACACCGGGGAGCTGTTTTTT
CDR3 protein: CASSQNDPGRNTGELFF

V gene: TRBV2
D gene: TRBD2
clone size: .
J gene: TRBJ2-5
CDR3 length: 15
CDR3 DNA: TGTGCCAGTCCCGGGACTAGCGGGGGGCAAGAGACCCAGTACTTC
CDR3 protein: CASPGTSGGQETQYF

V gene: TRBV2
D gene: TRBD1
clone size: .
J gene: TRBJ1-2
CDR3 length: 13
CDR3 DNA: TGTGCCAGCAGCTGGGACAGCCCCAATGGCTACACCTTC
CDR3 protein: CASSWDSPNGYTF

V gene: TRBV15
D gene: TRBD1
clone size: .
J gene: TRBJ1-1
CDR3 length: 16
CDR3 DNA: TGTGCCACCAGCAGAGATCTGGGACAGGGAGGGACTGAAGCTTTCTTT
CDR3 protein: CATSRDLGQGGTEAFF

V gene: TRBV11-2
D gene: .
clone size: few
J gene: TRBJ1-1
CDR3 length: 17
CDR3 DNA: TGTGCCAGCAGCTTAGATCCGGGGAAACGGAAGAACACTGAAGCTTTCTTT
CDR3 protein: CASSLDPGKRKNTEAFF

V gene: TRBV12-5
D gene: TRBD2
clone size: .
J gene: TRBJ2-2
CDR3 length: 17
CDR3 DNA: TGTGCTAGTGGTTTGGTACTCTCTAGCGGGGGCCCCGGGGAGCTGTTTTTT
CDR3 protein: CASGLVLSSGGPGELFF

V gene: TRBV7-2
D gene: TRBD1
clone size: once
J gene: TRBJ1-2
CDR3 length: 15
CDR3 DNA: TGTGCCAGCAGCTTAGTGGGACAGGGGGCAGATGGCTACACCTTC
CDR3 protein: CASSLVGQGADGYTF

V gene: TRBV3-1/TRBV3-2
D gene: .
clone size: .
J gene: TRBJ1-5
CDR3 length: 16
CDR3 DNA: TGTGCCAGCAGCCAAGGGCGCGGAAATAGCAATCAGCCCCAGCATTTT
CDR3 protein: CASSQGRGNSNQPQHF

V gene: TRBV7-9
D gene: .
clone size: .
J gene: TRBJ2-2
CDR3 length: 15
CDR3 DNA: TGTGCCAGCAGCTTATTCCTACCGAACACCGGGGAGCTGTTTTTT
CDR3 protein: CASSLFLPNTGELFF

V gene: TRBV7-2
D gene: .
clone size: .
J gene: TRBJ1-2
CDR3 length: 17
CDR3 DNA: TGTGCCAGCAGCTTTAATTCTCGAGTAAGGGAGGTTTATGGCTACACCTTC
CDR3 protein: CASSFNSRVREVYGYTF

V gene: TRBV2
D gene: .
clone size: .
J gene: TRBJ2-7
CDR3 length: 12
CDR3 DNA: TGTGCCAGCAAAGGAGCAACCTACGAGCAGTACTTC
CDR3 protein: CASKGATYEQYF

V gene: TRBV4-3
D gene: .
clone size: few
J gene: TRBJ1-5
CDR3 length: 15
CDR3 DNA: TGCGCCAGCAGCCAAGGGGTGAGGATGAATCAGCCCCAGCATTTT
CDR3 protein: CASSQGVRMNQPQHF

V gene: TRBV6-1
D gene: TRBD1
clone size: .
J gene: TRBJ1-6
CDR3 length: 15
CDR3 DNA: TGTGCCAGCAGTGAAGCGGGACAGGGATATTCACCCCTCCACTTT
CDR3 protein: CASSEAGQGYSPLHF

V gene: TRBV6-6
D gene: TRBD1
clone size: .
J gene: TRBJ1-1
CDR3 length: 14
CDR3 DNA: TGTGCCAGCAGGCCCCGACAGGGGAACACTGAAGCTTTCTTT
CDR3 protein: CASRPRQGNTEAFF

V gene: TRBV15
D gene: .
clone size: .
J gene: TRBJ2-1
CDR3 length: 15
CDR3 DNA: TGTGCCACCAGCAGCGCTGGACTATCCTACAATGAGCAGTTCTTC
CDR3 protein: CATSSAGLSYNEQFF

V gene: TRBV18
D gene: .
clone size: many
J gene: TRBJ2-3
CDR3 length: 15
CDR3 DNA: TGTGCCAGCTCTCAGGGGTTAGTGGCCACAGATACGCAGTATTTT
CDR3 protein: CASSQGLVATDTQYF

V gene: TRBV7-2
D gene: .
clone size: .
J gene: TRBJ2-2
CDR3 length: 16
CDR3 DNA: TGTGCCAGCAGCCTCCAACGAGGAGGCTTGGCCGGGGAGCTGTTTTTT
CDR3 protein: CASSLQRGGLAGELFF

V gene: TRBV6-5
D gene: TRBD1
clone size: once
J gene: TRBJ1-3
CDR3 length: 15
CDR3 DNA: TGTGCCAGCAGTTACTCGGGGACAGCTGGAAACACCATATATTTT
CDR3 protein: CASSYSGTAGNTIYF

V gene: TRBV10-3
D gene: TRBD1
clone size: .
J gene: TRBJ1-3
CDR3 length: 14
CDR3 DNA: TGTGCCATCAGCCGGACAGGGGAATTAAACACCATATATTTT
CDR3 protein: CAISRTGELNTIYF

V gene: TRBV28
D gene: .
clone size: .
J gene: TRBJ2-3
CDR3 length: 16
CDR3 DNA: TGTGCCAGCAGTTCGCCTGGGGAGCGAAGCACAGATACGCAGTATTTT
CDR3 protein: CASSSPGERSTDTQYF